This T cell receptor (beta chain) was identified in a study of T cell responses to AZD1222 COVID-19 vaccine (dated by TCRdb to the early 2020s). About the full investigation: AZD1222 recipients given second doses at about 4 weeks or at about 12 weeks were pooled, since spike-specific TCR depth and breadth were not found to differ between the two schedules. A total of 230 to 250 trial participants underwent TCR sequencing, of whom about 210 had received two doses of AZD1222 and about 26 had received two doses of the MenACWY control vaccine. Enrollment into the trials was organized by age into subgroups of 18-55, 56-69 and 70-plus years, and those subgroups contained roughly 150, 30 and 60 TCR-sequenced participants, respectively.

Concerning this clone itself: Its antigen is unknown. Base-call qualities are not available, and no considerably larger clone is one nucleotide away.

In light of the paper, this sample's time point label describes: baseline before first vaccination. Vaccinee samples came from UK trials COV001 and COV002, including a single-blind randomized controlled phase 2/3 trial of AZD1222 (ChAdOx1 nCoV-19) in healthy adults. For TCRbeta chain sequencing, PBMC samples were collected from trial participants at day 0 and at day 28 after the second dose. What the research found in general, with its limitations: The 56-69-year group was small, and its depth increase did not reach significance, likely because of low power. Because no day 14 peak-response samples were available, the repertoires could be characterized only after the peak T cell response. After two AZD1222 doses, spike-specific TCR breadth and depth were significantly higher than at day 0 and than in MenACWY recipients. Nearly half of unique spike-specific TCRs reportedly recognized epitopes outside regions mutated in the B.1.351 and B.1.1.7 variants. Most participants were white British and females outnumbered males, and the authors suggested that clonal diversity may have been underestimated. The vaccine-associated CD4 TCRs covered the entire spike protein, and the dominant responses fell in regions 160-218 and 743-854. Only five to seven AZD1222 recipients were SARS-CoV-2 seropositive at baseline, limiting conclusions about previously exposed vaccinees.

The CDR3 regions of human TCRbeta chains were subjected to immunosequencing. As for the authors' bioinformatics: TCRs in the repertoires were matched against a reference library of SARS-CoV-2-specific TCRs that had been generated with the MIRA antigen-specificity platform. Breadth meant the fraction of unique TCRs that were SARS-CoV-2-associated, whereas depth meant the fraction of total T cells that were SARS-CoV-2-associated. Using the MIRA data, each spike-specific TCR was mapped to the spike region that the TCR reacts to and placed in a CD4 or CD8 class. Log10-transformed breadth and depth values were compared by one-way ANOVA with Sidak's multiple comparisons tests. TCRdb's version of the immuneACCESS table is confined to in-frame rearrangements and falls short of the full clone set. An unresolved V gene accounts for under half of the shortfall where checked; the remainder is of unknown origin. The V and J calls and the clone size are those of that table, but D and trimming were determined from the DNA. This sample has 100,000 to 150,000 clones in its table, and approximately 87% of those were observed once. In total, the top ten clones hold under 11% of the sample.

The CDR3, from cysteine to phenylalanine, totals 16 residues. Of all the DNA, just the CDR3 is kept, 48 bases in frame from base 1. The sequencing here drew on peripheral blood, taken on day 0 of AZD1222 vaccination. This TCR derives from an adult in good health. The receptor chain draws on TRBV21-1 and TRBJ2-3; the D call in the table, TRBD2, was not verified against the DNA. TRBV21-1 is shown as a pseudogene. The nucleotides are TGTGCCAGCAGCAAAGGGCTAGCGGGTTGGACAGATACGCAGTATTTT. Its translation reads: CASSKGLAGWTDTQYF.